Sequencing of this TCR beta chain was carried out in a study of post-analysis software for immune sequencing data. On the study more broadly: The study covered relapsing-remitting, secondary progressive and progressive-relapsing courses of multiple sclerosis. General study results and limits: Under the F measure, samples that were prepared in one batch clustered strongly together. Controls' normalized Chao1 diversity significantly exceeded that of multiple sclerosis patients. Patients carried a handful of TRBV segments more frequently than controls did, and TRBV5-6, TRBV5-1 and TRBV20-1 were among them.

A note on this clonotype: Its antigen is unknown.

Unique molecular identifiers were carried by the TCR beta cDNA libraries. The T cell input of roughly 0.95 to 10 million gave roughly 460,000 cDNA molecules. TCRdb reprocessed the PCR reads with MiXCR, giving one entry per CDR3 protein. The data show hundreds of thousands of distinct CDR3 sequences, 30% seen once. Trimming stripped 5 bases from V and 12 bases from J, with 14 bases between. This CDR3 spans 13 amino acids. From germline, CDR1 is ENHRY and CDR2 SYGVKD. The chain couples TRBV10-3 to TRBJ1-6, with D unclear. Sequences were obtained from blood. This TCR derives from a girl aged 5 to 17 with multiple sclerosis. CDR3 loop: CAISTGPEGPLHF. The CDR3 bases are TGTGCCATCAGTACCGGACCGGAGGGACCCCTCCACTTT.